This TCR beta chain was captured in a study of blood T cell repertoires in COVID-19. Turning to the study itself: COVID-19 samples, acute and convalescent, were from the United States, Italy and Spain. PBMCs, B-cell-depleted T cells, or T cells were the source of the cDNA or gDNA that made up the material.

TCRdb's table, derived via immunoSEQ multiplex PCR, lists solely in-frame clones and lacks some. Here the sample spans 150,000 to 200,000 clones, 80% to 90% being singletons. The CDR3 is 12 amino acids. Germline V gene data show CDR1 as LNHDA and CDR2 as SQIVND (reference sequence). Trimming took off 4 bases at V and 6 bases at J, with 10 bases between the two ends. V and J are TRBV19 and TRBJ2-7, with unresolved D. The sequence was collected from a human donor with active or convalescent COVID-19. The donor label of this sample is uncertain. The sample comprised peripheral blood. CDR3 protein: CASSTQMSEQYF. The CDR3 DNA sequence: TGTGCCAGTAGTACCCAAATGAGCGAGCAGTACTTC.